This T cell receptor (beta chain) was sequenced for a study of blood T cell repertoires in COVID-19. Whole-study context: COVID-19 samples from acute and convalescent phases originated in the United States, Italy and Spain. PBMCs, B-cell-depleted T cells, or T cells were the source of the cDNA or gDNA that made up the material.

A remark on this clone: Other DNA sequences in this specimen translate into the identical CDR3.

Original processing notes: Estimates of nucleated cell counts were drawn from the amplification of reference gene primers. Repertoires were generated with immunoSEQ multiplex PCR, while TCRdb's copy carries only in-frame clones and drops some. V and J calls and clone size follow that table, whereas D and trimming were derived from the DNA. Among approximately 140,000 clones listed, 85% to 90% were seen once. The CDR3 runs to 13 residues. V lost 2 bases and J 6 bases, leaving 9 bases between the germline ends. Germline V lookup: CDR1 LGHDT, CDR2 YNNKEL (reference sequence). This clonotype was sampled from a man aged 65-85 years with active COVID-19. The sequenced sample was peripheral blood. This chain links TRBV3-1 (or the pseudogene TRBV3-2) with TRBJ2-3, with D possibly TRBD1 on 5 matching bases. In DNA form, the CDR3 reads TGTGCCAGCAGCCAAAGGGGCGCCGATACGCAGTATTTT. Its translation: CASSQRGADTQYF.